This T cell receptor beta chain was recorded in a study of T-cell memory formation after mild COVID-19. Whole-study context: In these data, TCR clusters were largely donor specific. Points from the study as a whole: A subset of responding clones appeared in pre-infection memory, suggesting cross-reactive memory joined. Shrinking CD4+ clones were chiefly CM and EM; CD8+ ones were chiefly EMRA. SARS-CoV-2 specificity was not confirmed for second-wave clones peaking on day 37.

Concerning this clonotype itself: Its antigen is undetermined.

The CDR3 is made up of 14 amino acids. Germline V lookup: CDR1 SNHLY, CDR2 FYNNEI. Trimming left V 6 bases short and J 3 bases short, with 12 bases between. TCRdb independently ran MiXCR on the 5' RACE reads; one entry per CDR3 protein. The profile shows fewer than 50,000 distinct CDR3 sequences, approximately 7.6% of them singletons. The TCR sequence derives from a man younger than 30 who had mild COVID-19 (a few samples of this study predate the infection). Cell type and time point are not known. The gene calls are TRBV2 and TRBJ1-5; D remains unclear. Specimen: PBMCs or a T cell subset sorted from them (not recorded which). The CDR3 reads CASSAGRTNQPQHF. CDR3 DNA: TGTGCCAGCAGCGCCGGGAGAACCAATCAGCCCCAGCATTTT. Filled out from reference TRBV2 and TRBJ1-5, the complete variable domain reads EPEVTQTPSHQVTQMGQEVILRCVPISNHLYFYWYRQILGQKVEFLVSFYNNEISEKSEIFDDQFSVERPDGSNFTLKIRSTKLEDSAMYFCASSAGRTNQPQHFGDGTRLSIL.